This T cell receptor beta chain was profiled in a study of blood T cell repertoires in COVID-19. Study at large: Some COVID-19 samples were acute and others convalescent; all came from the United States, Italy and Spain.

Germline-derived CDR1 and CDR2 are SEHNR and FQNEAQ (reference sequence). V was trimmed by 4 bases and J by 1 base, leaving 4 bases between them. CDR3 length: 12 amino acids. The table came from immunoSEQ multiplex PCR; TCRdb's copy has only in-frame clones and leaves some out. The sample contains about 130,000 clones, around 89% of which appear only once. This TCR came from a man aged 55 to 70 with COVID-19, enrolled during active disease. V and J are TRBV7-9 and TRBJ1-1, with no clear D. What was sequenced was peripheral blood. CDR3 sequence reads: CASSYSNTEAFF. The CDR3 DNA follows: TGTGCCAGCAGCTACTCGAACACTGAAGCTTTCTTT.